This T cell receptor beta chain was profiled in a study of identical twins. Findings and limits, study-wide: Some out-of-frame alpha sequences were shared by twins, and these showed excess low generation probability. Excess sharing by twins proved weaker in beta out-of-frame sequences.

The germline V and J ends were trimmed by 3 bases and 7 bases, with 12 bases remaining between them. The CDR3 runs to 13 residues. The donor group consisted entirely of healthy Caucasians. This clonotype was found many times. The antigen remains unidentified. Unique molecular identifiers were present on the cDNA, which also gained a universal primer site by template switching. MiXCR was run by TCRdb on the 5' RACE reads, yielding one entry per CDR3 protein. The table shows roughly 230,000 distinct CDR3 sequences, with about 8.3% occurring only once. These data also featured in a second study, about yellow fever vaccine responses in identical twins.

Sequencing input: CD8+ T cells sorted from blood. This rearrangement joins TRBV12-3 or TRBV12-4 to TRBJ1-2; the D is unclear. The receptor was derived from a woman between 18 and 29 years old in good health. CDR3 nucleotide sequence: TGTGCCAGCAGTTTCTCTGACGGAGGTGGCTACACCTTC. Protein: CASSFSDGGGYTF.